Each of the 22 T cell receptor beta chains below was sequenced from the same sample in a study of a mutant IDH1 vaccine in newly diagnosed glioma. Their recognized antigens are unknown. Clones were sequenced by immunoSEQ multiplex PCR, and TCRdb holds only the in-frame ones, with some missing. This table has tens of thousands of clones, nearly 85% appearing once. The time point is: week 23, last vaccination. The vaccine gave 300 ug of a 20-mer mutant IDH1 peptide subcutaneously per dose. Source: PBMCs, taken from a glioma patient whose treatment included an IDH1 peptide vaccine. The receptors derive from a young man with glioma.

For the CDR3, the DNA is TGCGCCAGCAGCCGGGACAGGGTAGGGGAGACCCAGTACTTC. It translates to CASSRDRVGETQYF. This chain links TRBV5-1 with TRBJ2-5; 9 positions agree with TRBD1. This CDR3 is built from 14 residues. V was pared by 4 bases and J by 5 bases, with 6 bases of the junction left unmatched. Per germline, CDR1 SGHRS and CDR2 YFSETQ. Full variable domain (outside the CDR3, taken from reference TRBV5-1 and TRBJ2-5): KAGVTQTPRYLIKTRGQQVTLSCSPISGHRSVSWYQQTPGQGLQFLFEYFSETQRNKGNFPGRFSGRQFSNSRSEMNVSTLELGDSALYLCASSRDRVGETQYFGPGTRLLVL.

This clone showed up just a few times. Other DNA sequences in the sample encode the same CDR3. J is TRBJ1-5 and V is TRBV30; D ambiguous. V was pared by 0 bases and J by 4 bases, with 10 bases between. Germline values: CDR1 GTSNPN, CDR2 SVGIG (reference sequence). The CDR3 is 14 amino acids. CDR3 sequence reads: CAWSVGRGNQPQHF. The CDR3 bases are TGTGCCTGGAGTGTAGGGCGGGGAAATCAGCCCCAGCATTTT.

This sequence joins TRBV27 and TRBJ2-3; the match to TRBD2 covers 7 bases. Losses at the gene ends were 5 bases for V and 6 bases for J; bases not matched to a gene: 8. The germline V gene encodes CDR1 MNHEY and CDR2 SMNVEV (reference sequence). The CDR3 extends over 14 amino acids. In DNA form, the CDR3 reads TGTGCCAGCAGTCCCGGACTGGGAGGGGATACGCAGTATTTT. As protein: CASSPGLGGDTQYF.

The rearrangement joins TRBV4-3 to TRBJ2-7; D unresolved. The CDR3 contains 15 residues. The ends were cut back, 0 bases at V and 2 bases at J, with 11 bases in the middle. Germline V lookup: CDR1 LGHNA, CDR2 YSLEER. The CDR3 protein is CASSQDWSSTYEQYF. Here the CDR3 DNA reads TGCGCCAGCAGCCAAGATTGGAGCTCCACCTACGAGCAGTACTTC.

The chain has TRBV11-2 and TRBJ1-5; a possible D gene is TRBD1 (6 bases). This CDR3 region has 15 residues. V was shortened by 3 bases and J by 3 bases, with 12 bases between the two germline ends. From germline, CDR1 is SGHAT and CDR2 FQNNGV. CDR3: CASSFSSGANQPQHF. In DNA, the CDR3 is TGTGCCAGCAGCTTCTCGTCAGGGGCCAATCAGCCCCAGCATTTT. Variable domain in full (rest from reference TRBV11-2 and TRBJ1-5): EAGVAQSPRYKIIEKRQSVAFWCNPISGHATLYWYQQILGQGPKLLIQFQNNGVVDDSQLPKDRFSAERLKGVDSTLKIQPAKLEDSAVYLCASSFSSGANQPQHFGDGTRLSIL.

The chain links TRBV9 to TRBJ1-3; 9 bases fit TRBD1. The V gene end was trimmed by 0 bases and the J gene end by 4 bases; junction bases not matched to a gene: 5. Per the germline V gene, CDR1 is SGDLS and CDR2 is YYNGEE. The length of the CDR3 is 16 residues. CDR3 in amino acids: CASSVAGTGSGNTIYF. As DNA, the CDR3 is TGTGCCAGCAGCGTAGCCGGGACAGGGTCGGGAAACACCATATATTTT. The whole variable domain, filled in from reference TRBV9 and TRBJ1-3, reads DSGVTQTPKHLITATGQRVTLRCSPRSGDLSVYWYQQSLDQGLQFLIQYYNGEERAKGNILERFSAQQFPDLHSELNLSSLELGDSALYFCASSVAGTGSGNTIYFGEGSWLTVV.

The rearrangement uses TRBV4-2 and TRBJ1-5; 8 positions agree with TRBD1. Germline CDR1 is LGHNA and CDR2 is YNFKEQ. J was trimmed by 4 bases and V by 4 bases; bases with no gene match: 15. This CDR3 region has 18 residues. The DNA of the CDR3 is TGTGCCAGCAGCCTGAGCGACAGGGGTAGTTTGAGGAATCAGCCCCAGCATTTT. This sequence encodes CASSLSDRGSLRNQPQHF.

The chain joins TRBV30 to TRBJ1-1; TRBD1 is a possible D gene (5 bases). Germline V CDR1 and CDR2: GTSNPN, SVGIG (reference sequence). The CDR3 is 15 residues long. Trimming stripped 2 bases from V and 0 bases from J, with 13 bases between. The CDR3 nucleotides are TGTGCCTGGAGTCGGGGGGGAGCCATGAACACTGAAGCTTTCTTT. Amino acids: CAWSRGGAMNTEAFF.

This chain links TRBV4-3 with TRBJ2-4; the D gene is possibly TRBD1 (5 bases). V was trimmed by 0 bases and J by 3 bases, leaving 18 bases between them. Germline values: CDR1 LGHNA, CDR2 YSLEER. The CDR3 sequence is 18 residues long. The CDR3 sequence: CASSQDLGTGSYKNIQYF. DNA of the CDR3: TGCGCCAGCAGCCAAGATCTCGGTACAGGTAGTTACAAAAACATTCAGTACTTC.

The V and J genes are TRBV6-6 and TRBJ1-2, with 8 nucleotides matching TRBD1. The ends lost 5 bases at V and 3 bases at J; junction bases unmatched: 5. CDR3 length: 14 residues. CDR1 MNHNY and CDR2 SVGAGI come from the germline V gene (reference sequence). DNA of the CDR3: TGTGCCAGCAGTGTACAGGGGGAGGACTATGGCTACACCTTC. Encoded protein: CASSVQGEDYGYTF.

With respect to this clone: Other nucleotide sequences in the sample specify the same CDR3. The chain employs TRBV9 and TRBJ2-5, with D maybe TRBD2 (7 bases). Deletions cut 0 bases from V and 3 bases from J, with 12 bases between. CDR3 size: 15 residues. Germline V gene lookup returns CDR1 SGDLS and CDR2 YYNGEE. The CDR3 loop reads CASSVEGGGKETQYF. The CDR3 bases are TGTGCCAGCAGCGTAGAAGGGGGGGGTAAAGAGACCCAGTACTTC.

This chain joins TRBV18 and TRBJ2-2, with D unresolved. V lost 0 bases and J 4 bases, leaving 6 bases between the germline ends. CDR3 length equals 14 residues. Germline CDR1 and CDR2: KGHSH and LQKENI. CDR3 in DNA: TGTGCCAGCTCACCACCGGTGGGCACCGGGGAGCTGTTTTTT. Its protein product is CASSPPVGTGELFF.

A word on this clone: The sample contains more than one DNA sequence encoding this CDR3. The genes are TRBV5-6 and TRBJ2-7; 11 bases fit TRBD2. Unmatched junction bases numbered 10, after V lost 1 base and J lost 1 base. Germline V gene lookup returns CDR1 SGHDT and CDR2 YYEEEE. The CDR3 is made up of 18 amino acids. The CDR3 loop is CASSLPTSGNDLSYEQYF. The DNA for the CDR3 is TGTGCCAGCAGCTTGCCGACTAGCGGGAACGATCTATCCTACGAGCAGTACTTC.

The chain carries TRBV6-5 and TRBJ2-4, with TRBD2 as a possible D gene (5 bases). Looked up from germline, CDR1 is MNHEY and CDR2 is SVGAGI. The CDR3 runs to 15 residues. V was clipped by 5 bases and J by 0 bases, with 11 bases between them. The DNA of the CDR3 is TGTGCCAGCAGTCCACTCGGGGTAGCCAAAAACATTCAGTACTTC. This sequence encodes CASSPLGVAKNIQYF.

The table lists this clone with a few counts. CDR3 nucleotides: TGCGCCAGCAGCCCCCACCAAGAGCGGCCCTACAATGAGCAGTTCTTC. Its protein product is CASSPHQERPYNEQFF. The rearrangement joins TRBV4-1 to TRBJ2-1; tentatively, D is TRBD2 (5 bases). The ends were cut back, 4 bases at V and 2 bases at J, with 15 bases in the middle. Germline-derived CDR1 and CDR2 are MGHRA and YSYEKL. The CDR3 is made up of 16 amino acids.

This rearrangement joins TRBV2 to TRBJ2-7; D is unclear. Per the germline V gene, CDR1 is SNHLY and CDR2 is FYNNEI. The CDR3 contains 13 residues. Trimming cost V 7 bases and J 3 bases, with 13 bases left between them. CDR3 sequence (DNA): TGTGCCAGCAATAAAGTTAATATCTACGAGCAGTACTTC. This encodes CASNKVNIYEQYF.

CDR3: CASSPEGPGGEAFF. The CDR3 coding sequence is TGCGCCAGCAGCCCCGAGGGACCTGGGGGTGAAGCTTTCTTT. This chain uses TRBV4-3 with TRBJ1-1, with D tentatively TRBD1 (5 bases). V was clipped by 4 bases and J by 7 bases, with 16 bases between them. Germline V gene data show CDR1 as LGHNA and CDR2 as YSLEER. The CDR3 spans 14 residues.

The V gene is TRBV4-3, the J gene TRBJ1-1, with no clear D. Germline V gene sequence: CDR1 LGHNA, CDR2 YSLEER. Between the trimmed V and J ends, which lost 2 bases and 1 base, there was a span of 8 bases. The CDR3 has 14 amino acids. CDR3 nucleotide sequence: TGCGCCAGCAGCCAATTCACTTCGAACACTGAAGCTTTCTTT. It is translated as CASSQFTSNTEAFF.

This chain uses TRBV29-1 with TRBJ2-1; D unresolved. V lost 4 bases and J lost 0, with 10 bases in between. From germline, CDR1 is SQVTM and CDR2 ANQGSEA. The CDR3 is 14 amino acids. The CDR3 sequence: CSVVPRASYNEQFF. The CDR3 DNA is TGCAGCGTTGTTCCCCGGGCCTCCTACAATGAGCAGTTCTTC.

The rearrangement uses TRBV5-6 and TRBJ1-1; D uncertain. CDR1 and CDR2 (germline): SGHDT, YYEEEE. V lost 4 bases, J lost 8 bases, and 18 bases lay in between. The CDR3 is 14 amino acids. CDR3 sequence reads: CASSLLVTGGEAFF. CDR3 sequence (DNA): TGTGCCAGCAGCCTACTCGTGACGGGAGGGGAAGCTTTCTTT.

The V and J genes are TRBV7-2 and TRBJ1-5; tentative D call: TRBD1 (5 bases). In germline, CDR1 is SGHTA, CDR2 FQGNSA. The V end was cut by 1 base, the J end by 4 bases, with 5 bases between. The CDR3 covers 13 residues. This CDR3 is CASSLGQNQPQHF. The CDR3 nucleotides are TGTGCCAGCAGCTTAGGACAGAATCAGCCCCAGCATTTT.

The genes are TRBV5-6 and TRBJ2-7; perhaps TRBD1 as D (5 bases). The CDR3 has 14 residues. Germline CDR1 is SGHDT and CDR2 is YYEEEE. Trimming took 2 bases from V and 2 from J, leaving 11 bases between them. CDR3 bases: TGTGCCAGCAGCTTTTCGACAGTAACCTACGAGCAGTACTTC. This translates into CASSFSTVTYEQYF. Combining the CDR3 with reference TRBV5-6 and TRBJ2-7 gives the whole variable domain DAGVTQSPTHLIKTRGQQVTLRCSPKSGHDTVSWYQQALGQGPQFIFQYYEEEERQRGNFPDRFSGHQFPNYSSELNVNALLLGDSALYLCASSFSTVTYEQYFGPGTRLTVT.